The source of this TCR beta chain is a study of blood T cell repertoires in COVID-19 (TCRdb year 2020). General notes on the study: Samples covering the acute and convalescent phases of COVID-19 were provided by collaborators in the United States, Italy and Spain. The prospective study material was composed of cDNA or gDNA derived from T cells, B-cell-depleted T cells, or PBMCs. The dataset comprised deeply sampled blood TCRbeta repertoires from subjects exposed to, actively infected with, or recovered from COVID-19. A freely available public database, intended as a resource for researchers studying the immune response to SARS-CoV-2, is where the repertoires were released. The samples were drawn from the first 160 participants of the ongoing ImmuneRACE study and from some 1,300 subjects provided by 6 global collaborators. The sample metadata nearly always contained a de-identified subject ID, COVID-19 status, age in years and sex. HLA class I and class II types, where available, came from metadata supplied by the sample provider rather than from assay-based typing.

A note on this clone: Which antigen it targets is not known. Base-call qualities are not available, and no considerably larger clone is one nucleotide away.

The immunoSEQ Assay, a bias-controlled multiplex PCR, was used to amplify TCRbeta CDR3 regions from genomic DNA. As for how the authors treated the data: The number of nucleated cells in each sample was estimated by amplification of reference gene primers within the assay. To quantify the absolute abundance of each unique TCRbeta CDR3 rearrangement, sequence reads were collapsed and filtered. For each sample, productive Simpson clonality was calculated as the square root of Simpson's diversity index across productive rearrangements. The table comes from immuneACCESS by way of TCRdb, which keeps in-frame sequences with V and J called. Part of the clones is missing from these tables; in studies checked, under half for an unresolved V gene and the rest for unknown reasons. V and J calls and clone size are as listed in that table; D and trimming were resolved from the DNA. This sample is represented by fewer than 180,000 clones; more than 75% of them were singletons. The leading ten clones occupy roughly 2.3% of the sample.

The V end loses 4 bases and the J end loses 9 bases, and a stretch of 17 bases separates them. From a lookup of the germline V gene, CDR1 and CDR2 are SGDLS and YYNGEE. From cysteine to phenylalanine, the CDR3 is 13 amino acids long. The CDR3 DNA has 39 bases and is translated from base 1. Collaborating institutions collected whole blood in K2EDTA tubes following their own protocols. For TCRbeta analysis, collaborator samples were shipped as frozen whole blood, as isolated PBMCs, or as DNA extracted from either sample type. Summary of the overall study and its limitations: The quantity of clinical and demographic metadata differed by source and by participant and was supplied without curation.

The sequence derives from a man between 65 and 85 years old with acute or convalescent COVID-19. Specimen: peripheral blood. The chain uses TRBV9 and TRBJ2-7, and TRBD2 may be the D gene, going by 7 matching bases. The nucleotide sequence reads TGTGCCAGCAGCCCCAACATGGGGGGGCCGCAGTACTTC. Translated, it reads CASSPNMGGPQYF.